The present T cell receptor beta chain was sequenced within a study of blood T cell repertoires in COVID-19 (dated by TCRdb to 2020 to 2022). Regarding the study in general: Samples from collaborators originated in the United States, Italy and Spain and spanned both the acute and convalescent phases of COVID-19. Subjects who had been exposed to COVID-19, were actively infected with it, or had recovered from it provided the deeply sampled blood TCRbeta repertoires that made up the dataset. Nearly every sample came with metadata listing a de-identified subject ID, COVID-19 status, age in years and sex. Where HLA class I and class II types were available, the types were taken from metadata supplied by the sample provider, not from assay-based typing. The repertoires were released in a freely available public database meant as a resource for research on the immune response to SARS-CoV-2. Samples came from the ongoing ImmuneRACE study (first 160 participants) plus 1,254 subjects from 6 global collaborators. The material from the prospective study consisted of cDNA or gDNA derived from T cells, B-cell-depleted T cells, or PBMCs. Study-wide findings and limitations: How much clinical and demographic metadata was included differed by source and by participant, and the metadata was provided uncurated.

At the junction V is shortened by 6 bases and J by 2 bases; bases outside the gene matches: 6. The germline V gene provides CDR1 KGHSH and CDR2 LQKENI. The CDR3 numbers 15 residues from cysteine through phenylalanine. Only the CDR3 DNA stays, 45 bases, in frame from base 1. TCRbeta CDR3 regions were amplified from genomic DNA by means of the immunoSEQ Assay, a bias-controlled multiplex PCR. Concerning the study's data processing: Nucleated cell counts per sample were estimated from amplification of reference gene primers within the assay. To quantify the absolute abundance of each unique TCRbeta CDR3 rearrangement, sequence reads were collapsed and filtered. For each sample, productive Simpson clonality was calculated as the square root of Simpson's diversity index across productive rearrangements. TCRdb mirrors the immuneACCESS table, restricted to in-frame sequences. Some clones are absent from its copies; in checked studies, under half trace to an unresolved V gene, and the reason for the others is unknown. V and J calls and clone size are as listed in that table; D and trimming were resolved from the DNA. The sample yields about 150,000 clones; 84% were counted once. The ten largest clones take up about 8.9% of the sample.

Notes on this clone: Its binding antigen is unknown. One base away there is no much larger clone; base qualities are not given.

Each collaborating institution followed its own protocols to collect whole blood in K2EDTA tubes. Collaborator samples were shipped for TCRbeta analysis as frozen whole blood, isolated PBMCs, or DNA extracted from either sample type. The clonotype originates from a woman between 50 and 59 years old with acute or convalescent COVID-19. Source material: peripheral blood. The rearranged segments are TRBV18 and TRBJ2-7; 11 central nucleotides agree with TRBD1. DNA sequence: TGTGCCAGCTCGCGGACAGGGGGCATCCCCTACGAGCAGTACTTC. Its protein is CASSRTGGIPYEQYF.